This T cell receptor beta chain comes out of a study of T cells in Graves' hyperthyroidism and ophthalmopathy. This clonotype was counted many times. Authors of the study amplified TCR beta CDR3 regions from RNA transcripts. The primer set for the first-round RT-PCR of the TCR CDR3 was HTBI. TCRdb re-called the multiplex PCR reads through MiXCR, storing one row per CDR3 protein. The repertoire has approximately 690,000 distinct CDR3 sequences, around 15% of them found once; the top ten carry around 13%. V was trimmed by 2 bases and J by 5 bases, leaving 18 bases between them. This CDR3 is built from 16 residues. In germline, CDR1 is MDHEN, CDR2 SYDVKM.

The rearrangement joins TRBV28 to TRBJ2-5; possible D gene TRBD2, 6 bases. The source material was blood. This receptor was identified in a woman between 50 and 59 years old with Graves' ophthalmopathy. CDR3 sequence reads: CASSLGGLGSGETQYF. DNA of the CDR3: TGTGCCAGCAGTTTAGGGGGGTTGGGGTCCGGGGAGACCCAGTACTTC.